This T cell receptor beta chain was captured by sequencing in a study of T cell repertoires in cytomegalovirus infection. Study at large: Public TCR beta signatures indicated both CMV infection and matching HLA type. Findings of the study overall: HLA-C-restricted CMV-specific TCR beta clonotypes prevailed in the ex vivo response.

This clonotype was counted between two and nine times. No antigen is known for it. TCRdb processed the reads anew with MiXCR; each CDR3 protein has one entry. The data hold under 350,000 distinct CDR3 sequences, with 20% to 25% observed a single time. J gave up 4 bases and V 6 bases, and 8 bases lay outside the gene matches. Germline V gives CDR1 LGHNA, CDR2 YNFKEQ. The CDR3 is 14 residues long. The sample here was cultured PBMCs, taken from culture after CMV antigen stimulation. The source is a human donor in good health (CMV status not recorded). Some clones in this sample may be carry-over from other donors' samples. This chain joins TRBV4-2 and TRBJ2-5; 7 bases map to TRBD2. CDR3 DNA: TGTGCCAGCAGTCTTAACCAGCGGGGAGAGACCCAGTACTTC. Protein product: CASSLNQRGETQYF.